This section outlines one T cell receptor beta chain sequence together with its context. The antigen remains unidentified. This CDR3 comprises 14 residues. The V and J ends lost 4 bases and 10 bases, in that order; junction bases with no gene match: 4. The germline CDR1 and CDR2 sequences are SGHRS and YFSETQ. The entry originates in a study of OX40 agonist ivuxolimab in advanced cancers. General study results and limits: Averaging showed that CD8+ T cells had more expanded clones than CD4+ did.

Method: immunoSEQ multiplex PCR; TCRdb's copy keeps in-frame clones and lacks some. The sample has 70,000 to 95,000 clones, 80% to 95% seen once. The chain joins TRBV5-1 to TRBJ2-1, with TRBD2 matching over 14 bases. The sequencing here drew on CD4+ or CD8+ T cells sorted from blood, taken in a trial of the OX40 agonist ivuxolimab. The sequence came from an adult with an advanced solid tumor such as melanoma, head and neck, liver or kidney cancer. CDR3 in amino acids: CASSPGLAGDEQFF. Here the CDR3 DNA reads TGCGCCAGCAGCCCGGGACTAGCGGGAGACGAGCAGTTCTTC. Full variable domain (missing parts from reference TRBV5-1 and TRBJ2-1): KAGVTQTPRYLIKTRGQQVTLSCSPISGHRSVSWYQQTPGQGLQFLFEYFSETQRNKGNFPGRFSGRQFSNSRSEMNVSTLELGDSALYLCASSPGLAGDEQFFGPGTRLTVL.